Sequencing of this TCR beta chain was carried out in a study of PD-1 blockade in classical Hodgkin lymphoma. The method was immunoSEQ multiplex PCR; TCRdb's version includes in-frame clones alone and lacks a portion of them. The sample includes approximately 93,000 clones, roughly 73% of them seen just once. As to this clone: Its antigen is still unknown.

Time point noted: cycle 4 day 1 (C4D1), after 5 to 7 weeks of nivolumab. All patients experienced relapse after autologous stem cell transplantation, and brentuximab vedotin exposure was variable. The study, taken as a whole, reports: Differences between repertoires have undefined causes, possibly disease activity or prior therapy.

The clonotype originates from a human donor with classical Hodgkin lymphoma. The sequenced sample was peripheral blood mononuclear cells (PBMCs), obtained before the fourth cycle of nivolumab.

For the CDR3, the DNA is TGTGCCTGGAGTGTACGAGGGGTCAACACCCAGTACTTC. It codes for CAWSVRGVNTQYF. The V and J genes are TRBV30 and TRBJ2-5; D may match TRBD1 or TRBD2 (5 bases each). Trimming left V 0 bases short and J 8 bases short, with 13 bases between. Germline CDR1 reads GTSNPN; CDR2 reads SVGIG (reference sequence). The CDR3 spans 13 residues.